This is a list of T cell receptor beta chains from one sample in a study of OX40 agonist ivuxolimab in advanced cancers. Data came from immunoSEQ multiplex PCR; TCRdb stores just in-frame clones and leaves some out. The table lists tens of thousands of clones, about 90% of them singletons. This specimen was CD4+ or CD8+ T cells sorted from blood, taken in a trial of the OX40 agonist ivuxolimab. These receptors were collected from an adult with an advanced solid tumor such as melanoma, head and neck, liver or kidney cancer. CDR3s include the opening cysteine and the closing phenylalanine or tryptophan. A D gene is named only where the DNA matches it firmly. Clone size is stated in some rows and not others, as once, few, many or a class when expanded.

cdr3_length,d_call,j_call,v_call,clone_size,cdr3_aa,cdr3_nt
14,-,TRBJ2-1,TRBV29-1,once,CSVAGGSGLNEQFF,TGCAGCGTTGCCGGAGGTAGCGGACTCAATGAGCAGTTCTTC
17,TRBD1,TRBJ2-5,TRBV7-9,-,CASRGTGTPISWETQYF,TGTGCCAGCAGGGGGACAGGGACCCCAATCAGTTGGGAGACCCAGTACTTC
17,-,TRBJ1-5,TRBV11-3,-,CASSFMELDGRRGPQHF,TGTGCCAGCAGCTTCATGGAGCTGGACGGCCGGAGGGGGCCCCAGCATTTT
15,-,TRBJ2-7,TRBV4-1,once,CASSQDRQGTNEQYF,TGCGCCAGCAGCCAAGATCGTCAGGGCACAAACGAGCAGTACTTC
15,TRBD1,TRBJ1-2,TRBV25-1,-,CASSASTGPIDGYTF,TGTGCCAGCAGTGCCTCGACAGGGCCAATTGATGGCTACACCTTC
13,-,TRBJ1-2,TRBV27,-,CASSSQGDYGYTF,TGTGCCAGCAGTTCACAGGGCGACTATGGCTACACCTTC
15,TRBD2,TRBJ2-1,TRBV27,-,CASSRLAGTFDEQFF,TGTGCCAGCAGTCGACTAGCGGGAACTTTCGATGAGCAGTTCTTC
15,-,TRBJ2-7,TRBV7-9,-,CASSLARPNAYEQYF,TGTGCCAGCAGCTTAGCGCGGCCAAACGCCTACGAGCAGTACTTC
15,TRBD1,TRBJ1-4,TRBV19,-,CASSMVTGTNEKLFF,TGTGCCAGTAGTATGGTGACAGGGACGAATGAAAAACTGTTTTTT
13,TRBD1,TRBJ2-7,TRBV27,-,CASSLYRGYEQYF,TGTGCCAGCAGTTTATACAGGGGTTACGAGCAGTACTTC
16,TRBD2,TRBJ2-3,TRBV2,once,CASSDTGTSDTDTQYF,TGTGCCAGCAGTGATACCGGGACTAGCGACACAGATACGCAGTATTTT
14,TRBD2,TRBJ2-1,TRBV11-1,-,CASTLLADYNEQFF,TGTGCCAGCACCCTACTAGCGGACTACAATGAGCAGTTCTTC
15,TRBD2,TRBJ2-7,TRBV27,once,CASSLGAGGSYEQYF,TGTGCCAGCAGCCTGGGGGCGGGAGGGTCCTACGAGCAGTACTTC
14,-,TRBJ1-2,TRBV30,-,CAWSVLGNMYGYTF,TGTGCCTGGAGTGTACTAGGGAATATGTATGGCTACACCTTC
14,-,TRBJ2-3,TRBV7-7,-,CASSRELGTDTQYF,TGTGCCAGCAGCCGGGAACTAGGGACAGATACGCAGTATTTT
14,-,TRBJ1-5,TRBV27,-,CASSSPGSNQPQHF,TGTGCCAGCAGTTCCCCAGGGAGCAATCAGCCCCAGCATTTT
13,-,TRBJ2-2,TRBV6-4,once,CASSVANTGELFF,TGTGCCAGCAGTGTCGCGAACACCGGGGAGCTGTTTTTT
14,TRBD1,TRBJ2-5,TRBV5-1,-,CASSLEQGKETQYF,TGCGCCAGCAGCTTGGAACAGGGGAAAGAGACCCAGTACTTC
13,-,TRBJ2-3,TRBV5-1,-,CASRGGSTDTQYF,TGCGCCAGCCGTGGCGGGAGCACAGATACGCAGTATTTT
15,TRBD1,TRBJ2-2,TRBV27,-,CASRQGTGVTGELFF,TGTGCCAGCAGACAAGGGACAGGGGTCACCGGGGAGCTGTTTTTT
19,TRBD2,TRBJ2-2,TRBV27,-,CASSPALSSGSLGTGELFF,TGTGCCAGCAGCCCGGCCCTCTCTAGCGGGAGTTTAGGCACCGGGGAGCTGTTTTTT
13,-,TRBJ2-1,TRBV27,-,CASSHRSYNEQFF,TGTGCCAGCAGCCATCGGTCCTACAATGAGCAGTTCTTC
14,TRBD1,TRBJ1-1,TRBV25-1,-,CASSARDSWTEAFF,TGTGCCAGCAGTGCCCGGGACAGCTGGACTGAAGCTTTCTTT
18,-,TRBJ1-6,TRBV19,-,CASSIGFPAGSMDSPLHF,TGTGCCAGTAGTATTGGGTTCCCGGCGGGGTCGATGGATTCACCCCTCCACTTT
16,TRBD1,TRBJ2-5,TRBV27,-,CASSKEGQGALVTQYF,TGTGCCAGCAGCAAGGAGGGACAGGGGGCGTTAGTGACCCAGTACTTC
17,-,TRBJ1-3,TRBV11-2,-,CASSPYRDRFTDNTIYF,TGTGCCAGCAGTCCCTACCGAGACAGGTTTACTGACAACACCATATATTTT
14,TRBD2,TRBJ2-7,TRBV27,-,CASSLLADIYEQYF,TGTGCCAGCAGTTTACTAGCGGACATCTACGAGCAGTACTTC
16,TRBD2,TRBJ2-1,TRBV27,-,CASNRPGTSGVNEQFF,TGTGCCAGCAACCGTCCCGGGACTAGCGGGGTCAATGAGCAGTTCTTC
12,-,TRBJ1-2,TRBV5-1,-,CASSLEGYGYTF,TGCGCCAGCAGCTTGGAGGGCTATGGCTACACCTTC
18,TRBD1,TRBJ2-2,TRBV2,-,CASSEAGRDRVNTGELFF,TGTGCCAGCAGTGAAGCGGGGCGGGACAGGGTTAACACCGGGGAGCTGTTTTTT
12,TRBD1,TRBJ1-2,TRBV19,-,CASRGDRRGSTF,TGTGCCAGTAGAGGGGACAGGCGGGGCTCCACCTTC
14,TRBD2,TRBJ2-2,TRBV19,-,CATKELAGGGELFF,TGTGCCACCAAGGAACTAGCGGGAGGCGGGGAGCTGTTTTTT
15,TRBD1,TRBJ2-7,TRBV19,-,CASSRGTASSYEQYF,TGTGCCAGTAGTAGAGGGACAGCGAGCTCCTACGAGCAGTACTTC
14,TRBD1,TRBJ2-7,TRBV5-6,-,CASSDRDRTYEQYF,TGTGCCAGCAGCGACCGGGACAGAACCTACGAGCAGTACTTC
16,-,TRBJ1-1,TRBV10-3,-,CAISEWTQGTGTEAFF,TGTGCCATCAGTGAGTGGACACAGGGTACAGGTACTGAAGCTTTCTTT
16,TRBD2,TRBJ2-5,TRBV7-3,-,CASSPGLAGRKETQYF,TGTGCCAGCAGCCCAGGACTAGCGGGAAGAAAAGAGACCCAGTACTTC
15,TRBD1,TRBJ1-2,TRBV27,-,CASSLSTGSDYGYTF,TGTGCCAGCAGTTTATCGACAGGGAGTGACTATGGCTACACCTTC
12,-,TRBJ1-5,TRBV30,-,CAWRVGNQPQHF,TGTGCCTGGAGGGTAGGCAATCAGCCCCAGCATTTT
16,-,TRBJ1-1,TRBV5-1,-,CASSQTVMSLDTEAFF,TGCGCCAGCAGCCAAACTGTAATGTCCCTGGACACTGAAGCTTTCTTT
13,-,TRBJ1-4,TRBV2,-,CASCGSLNEKLFF,TGTGCCAGCTGCGGGAGTCTAAATGAAAAACTGTTTTTT
12,-,TRBJ2-3,TRBV12-5,-,CASGYHTDTQYF,TGTGCTAGTGGTTACCACACAGATACGCAGTATTTT
15,-,TRBJ2-7,TRBV9,-,CASSVATAVSYEQYF,TGTGCCAGCAGCGTAGCTACAGCGGTCTCCTACGAGCAGTACTTC
14,-,TRBJ2-7,TRBV27,-,CASSLGRGSYEQYF,TGTGCCAGCAGTTTAGGGCGGGGCTCCTACGAGCAGTACTTC
15,-,TRBJ1-5,TRBV30,-,CAWSEGSHSNQPQHF,TGTGCCTGGAGTGAGGGCAGTCATAGCAATCAGCCCCAGCATTTT
13,-,TRBJ2-7,TRBV7-3,-,CASSLTGADEQYF,TGTGCCAGCAGCTTAACGGGGGCCGACGAGCAGTACTTC
16,-,TRBJ2-3,TRBV7-3,-,CASSLIPRDTEDTQYF,TGTGCCAGCAGCTTAATCCCCCGGGACACCGAGGATACGCAGTATTTT
14,-,TRBJ2-6,TRBV9,-,CASSGTAGANVLTF,TGTGCCAGCAGCGGGACAGCTGGGGCCAACGTCCTGACTTTC
14,-,TRBJ2-7,TRBV9,-,CASSRRQGIYEQYF,TGTGCCAGCAGCAGGCGCCAGGGAATCTACGAGCAGTACTTC
15,TRBD2,TRBJ2-7,TRBV4-1,-,CASSQDPGGSYEQYF,TGCGCCAGCAGCCAAGATCCGGGGGGTTCCTACGAGCAGTACTTC
12,-,TRBJ1-1,TRBV7-9,-,CASSLGDPKVFF,TGTGCCAGCAGCTTAGGGGACCCCAAGGTTTTCTTT
15,-,TRBJ1-3,TRBV6-1,-,CASAYLQGSGNTIYF,TGTGCCAGCGCTTACTTACAGGGATCTGGAAACACCATATATTTT